One and the same sample provided the 19 T cell receptor beta chains below, sequenced in a study of CD8 T cells in Susac syndrome. The RNA, about 0.5 to 1 ug, was put through reverse transcription using random hexamers. Using its own MiXCR run on the immunoSEQ multiplex PCR reads, TCRdb lists one record per CDR3 protein. The table shows fewer than 250,000 distinct CDR3 sequences, with 92% occurring only once. Sequenced material: CD8+ T cells from PBMCs. Source of these receptors: a human donor with multiple sclerosis.

The chain combines TRBV7-3 with TRBJ1-1; 9 positions agree with TRBD1. The germline CDR1 and CDR2 sequences are SGHTA and FQGTGA. The CDR3 length is 15 residues. The junction had 9 bases not matched to a gene; V was cut back by 5 bases and J by 5 bases. CDR3 amino acids: CASSPTGGGYTEAFF. CDR3 in DNA: TGTGCCAGCAGCCCCACAGGGGGCGGGTATACTGAAGCTTTCTTT.

The gene calls are TRBV24-1 and TRBJ2-2; no clear D. The V gene lost 3 bases and the J gene lost 4 bases, with 2 bases spanning the gap. The germline CDR1 and CDR2 sequences are KGHDR and SFDVKD. The CDR3 is 12 residues long. The CDR3 loop is CATSDGTGELFF. The CDR3 DNA reads TGTGCCACCAGTGATGGCACCGGGGAGCTGTTTTTT.

The chain uses TRBV7-8 and TRBJ2-1; 8 nucleotides agree with TRBD2. The V gene's germline CDR1 is SGHVS and CDR2 FQNEAQ. J lost 8 bases, V lost 3 bases, and 6 bases had no gene match. This CDR3 spans 14 amino acids. The CDR3 sequence is CASSFLAGRYEQFF. CDR3 in DNA: TGTGCCAGCAGCTTTCTAGCGGGCAGGTATGAGCAGTTCTTC.

A single count supports this clonotype. The rearrangement joins TRBV6-1 to TRBJ1-1; unclear D gene. This CDR3 is 13 amino acids long. Per germline, CDR1 MNHNS and CDR2 SASEGT. V was clipped by 7 bases and J by 5 bases, with 14 bases between them. This CDR3 reads CASIWTRGTEAFF. The DNA for the CDR3 is TGTGCCAGCATTTGGACGCGAGGTACTGAAGCTTTCTTT.

The chain has TRBV7-9 and TRBJ2-5, with 10 positions matching TRBD2. With V trimmed by 5 bases and J by 1 base, 7 bases remained unmatched. In germline, CDR1 is SEHNR, CDR2 FQNEAQ (reference sequence). The length of the CDR3 is 16 residues. The CDR3 reads CASSVLAGGPQETQYF. CDR3 nucleotides: TGTGCCAGCAGCGTCTTAGCGGGGGGTCCCCAAGAGACCCAGTACTTC. The whole variable domain, filled in from reference TRBV7-9 and TRBJ2-5, reads DTGVSQNPRHKITKRGQNVTFRCDPISEHNRLYWYRQTLGQGPEFLTYFQNEAQLEKSRLLSDRFSAERPKGSFSTLEIQRTEQGDSAMYLCASSVLAGGPQETQYFGPGTRLLVL.

This chain connects TRBV20-1 to TRBJ2-1; D perhaps matches TRBD2 (6 bases). CDR1 and CDR2 from the germline V gene are DFQATT and SNEGSKA (reference sequence). The CDR3 has 16 residues. V gave up 4 bases and J gave up 4 bases, with 20 bases separating them. This CDR3 is CSANDVEGQPYNEQFF. The CDR3 DNA reads as TGCAGTGCTAATGATGTGGAGGGCCAACCTTACAATGAGCAGTTCTTC.

A few counts support this clonotype. The V and J genes are TRBV15 and TRBJ1-1; D gene uncertain. From germline, CDR1 is LNHNV and CDR2 YYDKDF (reference sequence). The CDR3 length is 13 residues. Trimming stripped 0 bases from V and 2 bases from J, with 4 bases between. The CDR3 DNA sequence: TGTGCCACCAGCAGAGATTCCAACACTGAAGCTTTCTTT. This codes for CATSRDSNTEAFF. Drawing the rest from reference TRBV15 and TRBJ1-1, the complete variable domain is DAMVIQNPRYQVTQFGKPVTLSCSQTLNHNVMYWYQQKSSQAPKLLFHYYDKDFNNEADTPDNFQSRRPNTSFCFLDIRSPGLGDTAMYLCATSRDSNTEAFFGQGTRLTVV.

This clonotype was detected only once. The chain has TRBV12-3 or TRBV12-4 and TRBJ2-7, with TRBD1 matching over 7 bases. Trimming took 8 bases from V and 1 from J; bases not matched to a gene: 11. CDR3 size: 15 residues. Here the CDR3 reads CASGTGQASSYEQYF. In DNA form, the CDR3 reads TGTGCCAGCGGTACCGGACAGGCGTCGTCCTACGAGCAGTACTTC.

The chain uses TRBV5-4 and TRBJ1-1; TRBD1 matches at 7 bases. V was clipped by 4 bases and J by 0 bases; unmatched bases: 6. CDR1 and CDR2 from the germline V gene are SGHNT and YYREEE (reference sequence). This CDR3 is 15 amino acids long. The CDR3 loop is CASSPTTGMNTEAFF. CDR3 bases: TGTGCCAGCAGCCCCACGACAGGGATGAACACTGAAGCTTTCTTT.

This clonotype was detected once. The chain couples TRBV6-5 to TRBJ2-2; 13 nucleotides agree with TRBD2. CDR3 size: 19 residues. Germline loops: CDR1 MNHEY, CDR2 SVGAGI. The trim removed 0 bases at V and 5 bases at J, leaving 9 bases unmatched. Here the CDR3 reads CASSYSRTSGSDKTGELFF. For the CDR3, the DNA is TGTGCCAGCAGTTACTCCAGGACTAGCGGGAGCGATAAAACCGGGGAGCTGTTTTTT.

This chain connects TRBV19 to TRBJ2-2; no reliable D call. Per the germline V gene, CDR1 is LNHDA and CDR2 is SQIVND (reference sequence). Deletions cut 6 bases from V and 5 bases from J, with 4 bases between. The CDR3 is 11 amino acids. CDR3 nucleotides: TGTGCCAGTAGGGAAACCGGGGAGCTGTTTTTT. It specifies CASRETGELFF.

V is TRBV5-1 and J is TRBJ1-5; D ambiguous. Germline assignment: CDR1 SGHRS and CDR2 YFSETQ. V was pared by 0 bases and J by 6 bases, with 10 bases between. There are 14 residues in the CDR3. For the CDR3, the DNA is TGCGCCAGCAGCTTGGAGTTCGGAGGTCAGCCCCAGCATTTT. Its protein is CASSLEFGGQPQHF.

The genes are TRBV24-1 and TRBJ2-1, with TRBD1 identical over 7 bases. CDR3 length: 14 amino acids. V shed 3 bases and J 6 bases; nucleotides not matched to a gene: 4. Germline V lookup: CDR1 KGHDR, CDR2 SFDVKD. As DNA, the CDR3 is TGTGCCACCAGTGATACAGGGGAAGTCAATGAGCAGTTCTTC. As protein: CATSDTGEVNEQFF.

This chain joins TRBV9 and TRBJ2-2; 11 nucleotides agree with TRBD1. The V segment lost 3 bases and the J segment 6 bases; nucleotides outside the gene matches: 7. The CDR3 extends over 16 amino acids. Germline values: CDR1 SGDLS, CDR2 YYNGEE. CDR3 residues: CASSGGGTGGPGELFF. The CDR3 nucleotides read TGTGCCAGCAGCGGAGGGGGGACAGGGGGTCCCGGGGAGCTGTTTTTT.

This chain uses TRBV6-2 or TRBV6-3 with TRBJ2-1; D is uncertain. V lost 0 bases and J 5 bases, leaving 14 bases between the germline ends. There are 16 residues in the CDR3. CDR1 is MNHEY and CDR2 is SVGEGT in the germline V gene. CDR3 region: CASSYSNPGYNNEQFF. CDR3 coding DNA: TGTGCCAGCAGTTACTCGAACCCCGGCTATAACAATGAGCAGTTCTTC.

The V and J genes are TRBV19 and TRBJ2-7, with 9 positions matching TRBD1. CDR3 size: 14 residues. V lost 5 bases, J lost 4 bases, and 6 bases stayed unmatched. CDR1 and CDR2 (germline): LNHDA, SQIVND (reference sequence). The CDR3, as DNA: TGTGCCAGTAGTGGGACAGGGCTCCCGTACGAGCAGTACTTC. Protein sequence: CASSGTGLPYEQYF.

The chain combines TRBV30 with TRBJ1-1; TRBD1 is a possible D gene (5 bases). CDR3 size: 12 residues. V lost 0 bases and J lost 3, with 5 bases in between. Germline V gives CDR1 GTSNPN, CDR2 SVGIG (reference sequence). The CDR3 sequence: CAWSVGHTEAFF. CDR3 DNA: TGTGCCTGGAGTGTGGGGCACACTGAAGCTTTCTTT.

The rearrangement uses TRBV7-9 and TRBJ2-7; no clear D. CDR1 is SEHNR, CDR2 FQNEAQ, per germline (reference sequence). This CDR3 is built from 13 residues. Between the trimmed V and J ends, which lost 3 bases and 2 bases, there was a span of 8 bases. CDR3 DNA: TGTGCCAGCAGCTTCCAGTGGGCCTACGAGCAGTACTTC. Translated, it gives CASSFQWAYEQYF.

The V and J genes are TRBV5-1 and TRBJ1-1, with D possibly matching TRBD1 (6 bases). V was pared by 1 base and J by 4 bases, with 8 bases between. CDR3 size: 13 residues. Germline CDR1 reads SGHRS; CDR2 reads YFSETQ. CDR3 coding DNA: TGCGCCAGCAGCTTGACAGGGCTCACTGAAGCTTTCTTT. Protein sequence: CASSLTGLTEAFF.